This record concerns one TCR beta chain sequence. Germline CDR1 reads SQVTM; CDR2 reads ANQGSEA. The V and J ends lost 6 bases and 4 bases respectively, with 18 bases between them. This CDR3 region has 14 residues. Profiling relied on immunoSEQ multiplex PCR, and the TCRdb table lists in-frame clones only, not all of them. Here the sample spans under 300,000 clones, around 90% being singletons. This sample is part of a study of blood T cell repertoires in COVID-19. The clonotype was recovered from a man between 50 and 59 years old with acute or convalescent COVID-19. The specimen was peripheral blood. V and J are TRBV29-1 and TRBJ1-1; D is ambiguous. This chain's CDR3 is CSVTRRISVTEAFF. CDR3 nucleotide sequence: TGCAGCGTCACTCGGAGAATCTCGGTCACTGAAGCTTTCTTT.